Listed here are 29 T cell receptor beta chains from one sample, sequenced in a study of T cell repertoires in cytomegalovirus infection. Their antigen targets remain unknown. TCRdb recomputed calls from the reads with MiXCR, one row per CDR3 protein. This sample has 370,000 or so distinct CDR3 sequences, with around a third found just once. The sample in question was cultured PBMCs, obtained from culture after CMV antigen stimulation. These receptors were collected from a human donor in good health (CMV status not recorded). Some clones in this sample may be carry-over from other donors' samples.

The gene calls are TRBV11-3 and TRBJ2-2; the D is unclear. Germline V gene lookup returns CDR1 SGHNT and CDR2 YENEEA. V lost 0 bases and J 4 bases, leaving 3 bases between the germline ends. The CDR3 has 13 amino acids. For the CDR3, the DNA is TGTGCCAGCAGCTTAGATTTCACCGGGGAGCTGTTTTTT. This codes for CASSLDFTGELFF.

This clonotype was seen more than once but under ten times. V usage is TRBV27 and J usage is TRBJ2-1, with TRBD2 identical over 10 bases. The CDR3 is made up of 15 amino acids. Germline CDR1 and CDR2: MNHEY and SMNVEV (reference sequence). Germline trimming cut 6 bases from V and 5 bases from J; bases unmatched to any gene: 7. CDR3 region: CASRTRAGGNNEQFF. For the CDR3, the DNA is TGTGCCAGCAGGACTAGAGCGGGAGGGAACAATGAGCAGTTCTTC.

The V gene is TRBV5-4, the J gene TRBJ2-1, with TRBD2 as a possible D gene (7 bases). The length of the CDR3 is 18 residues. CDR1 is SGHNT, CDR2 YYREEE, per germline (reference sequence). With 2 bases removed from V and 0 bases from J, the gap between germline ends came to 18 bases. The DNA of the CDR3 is TGTGCCAGCAGCTTAGGGGGGGGGTCCATCAACTCCTACAATGAGCAGTTCTTC. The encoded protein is CASSLGGGSINSYNEQFF.

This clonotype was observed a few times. The CDR3 sequence: CASSPLWDRERNEKLFF. CDR3 DNA: TGTGCCAGCAGCCCCTTGTGGGACAGGGAACGAAATGAAAAACTGTTTTTT. J is TRBJ1-4 and V is TRBV7-6, with TRBD1 matching 9 bases. CDR3 size: 17 residues. V lost 5 bases, J lost 5 bases, and 12 bases stayed unmatched. Per the germline V gene, CDR1 is SGHVS and CDR2 is FNYEAQ.

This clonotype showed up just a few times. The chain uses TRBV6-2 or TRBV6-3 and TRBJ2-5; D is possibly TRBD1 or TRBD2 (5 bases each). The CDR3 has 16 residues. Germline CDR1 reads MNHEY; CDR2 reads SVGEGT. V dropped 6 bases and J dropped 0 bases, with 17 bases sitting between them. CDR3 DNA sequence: TGTGCCAGCAGGCCCGGGGAGACAGAGTACCAAGAGACCCAGTACTTC. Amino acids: CASRPGETEYQETQYF.

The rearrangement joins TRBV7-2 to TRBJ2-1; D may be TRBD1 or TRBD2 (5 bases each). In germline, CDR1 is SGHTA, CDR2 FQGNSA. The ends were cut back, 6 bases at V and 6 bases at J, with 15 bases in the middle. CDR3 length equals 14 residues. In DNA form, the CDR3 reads TGTGCCAGCAGTTCCGGGACGGTTTCCAATGAGCAGTTCTTC. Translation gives CASSSGTVSNEQFF.

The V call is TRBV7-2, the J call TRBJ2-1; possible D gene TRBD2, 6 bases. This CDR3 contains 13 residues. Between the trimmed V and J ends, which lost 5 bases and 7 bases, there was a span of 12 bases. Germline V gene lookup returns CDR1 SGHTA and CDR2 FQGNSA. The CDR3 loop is CASSGGMGNEQFF. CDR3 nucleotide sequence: TGTGCCAGCAGCGGAGGGATGGGGAATGAGCAGTTCTTC.

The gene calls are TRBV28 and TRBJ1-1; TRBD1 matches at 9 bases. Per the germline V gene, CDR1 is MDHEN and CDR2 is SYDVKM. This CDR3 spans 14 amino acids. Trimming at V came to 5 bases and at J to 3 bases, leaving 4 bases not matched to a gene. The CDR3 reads CASSIGTGYTEAFF. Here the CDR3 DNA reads TGTGCCAGCAGTATCGGGACAGGGTACACTGAAGCTTTCTTT.

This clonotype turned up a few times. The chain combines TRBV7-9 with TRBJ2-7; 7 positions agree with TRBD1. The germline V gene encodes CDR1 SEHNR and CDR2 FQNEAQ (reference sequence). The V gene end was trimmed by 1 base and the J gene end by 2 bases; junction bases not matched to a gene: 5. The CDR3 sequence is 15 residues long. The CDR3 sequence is CASSLGLDRPYEQYF. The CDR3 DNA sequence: TGTGCCAGCAGCTTAGGGCTGGACAGGCCCTACGAGCAGTACTTC.

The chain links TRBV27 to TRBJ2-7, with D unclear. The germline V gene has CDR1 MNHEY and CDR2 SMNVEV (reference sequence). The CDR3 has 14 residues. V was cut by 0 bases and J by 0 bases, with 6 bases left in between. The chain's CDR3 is CASSLSPFSYEQYF. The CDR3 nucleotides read TGTGCCAGCAGTTTATCCCCATTCTCCTACGAGCAGTACTTC.

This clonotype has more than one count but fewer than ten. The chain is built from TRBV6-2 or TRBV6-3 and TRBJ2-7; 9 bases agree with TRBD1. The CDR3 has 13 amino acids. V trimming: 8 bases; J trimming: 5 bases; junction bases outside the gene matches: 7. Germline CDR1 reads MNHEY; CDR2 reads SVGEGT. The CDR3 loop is CASDGTGYHEQYF. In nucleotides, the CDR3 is TGTGCCAGCGATGGGACAGGGTATCACGAGCAGTACTTC.

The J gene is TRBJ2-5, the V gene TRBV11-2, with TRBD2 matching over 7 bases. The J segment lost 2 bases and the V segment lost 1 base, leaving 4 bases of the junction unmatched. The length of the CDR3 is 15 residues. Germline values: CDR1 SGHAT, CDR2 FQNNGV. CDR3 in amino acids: CASSLGTRIQETQYF. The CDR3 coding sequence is TGTGCCAGCAGCTTAGGGACTAGGATACAAGAGACCCAGTACTTC.

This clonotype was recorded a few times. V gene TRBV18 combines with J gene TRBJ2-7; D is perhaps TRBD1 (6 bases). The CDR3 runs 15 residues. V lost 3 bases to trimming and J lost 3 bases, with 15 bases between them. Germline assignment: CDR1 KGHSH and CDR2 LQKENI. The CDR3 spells CASSPGGQSLYEQYF. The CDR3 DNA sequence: TGTGCCAGCTCACCCGGCGGACAGTCGCTCTACGAGCAGTACTTC.

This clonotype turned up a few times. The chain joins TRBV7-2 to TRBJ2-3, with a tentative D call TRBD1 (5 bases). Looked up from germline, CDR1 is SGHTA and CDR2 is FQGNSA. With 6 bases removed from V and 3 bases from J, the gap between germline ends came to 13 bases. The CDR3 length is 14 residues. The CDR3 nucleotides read TGTGCCAGCAGTGACAGCGTAGGGACAGATACGCAGTATTTT. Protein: CASSDSVGTDTQYF.

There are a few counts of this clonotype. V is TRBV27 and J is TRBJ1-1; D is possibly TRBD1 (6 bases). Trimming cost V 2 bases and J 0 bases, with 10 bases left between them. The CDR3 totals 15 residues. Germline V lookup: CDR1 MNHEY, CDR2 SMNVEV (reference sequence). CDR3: CASSLGTNMNTEAFF. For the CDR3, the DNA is TGTGCCAGCAGTTTAGGGACAAACATGAACACTGAAGCTTTCTTT.

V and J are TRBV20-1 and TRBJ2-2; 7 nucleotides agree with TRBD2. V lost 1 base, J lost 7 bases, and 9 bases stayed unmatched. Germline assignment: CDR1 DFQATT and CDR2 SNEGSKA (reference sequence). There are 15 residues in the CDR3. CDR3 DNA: TGCAGTGCTAGAGTGGGGGGAGGGCCGGTCGGGGAGCTGTTTTTT. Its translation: CSARVGGGPVGELFF.

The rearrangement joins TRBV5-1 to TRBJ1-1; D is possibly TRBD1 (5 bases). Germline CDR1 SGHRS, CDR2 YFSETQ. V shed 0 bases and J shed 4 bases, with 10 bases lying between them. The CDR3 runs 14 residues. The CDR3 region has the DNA TGCGCCAGCAGCTTGGGAGGGGCTAGCACTGAAGCTTTCTTT. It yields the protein CASSLGGASTEAFF.

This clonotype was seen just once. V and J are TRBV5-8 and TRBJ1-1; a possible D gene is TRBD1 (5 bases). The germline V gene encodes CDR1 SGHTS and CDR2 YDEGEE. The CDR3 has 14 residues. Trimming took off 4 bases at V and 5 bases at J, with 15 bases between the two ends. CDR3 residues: CASSVGLGRTEAFF. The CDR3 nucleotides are TGTGCCAGCAGCGTCGGCCTGGGGCGGACTGAAGCTTTCTTT.

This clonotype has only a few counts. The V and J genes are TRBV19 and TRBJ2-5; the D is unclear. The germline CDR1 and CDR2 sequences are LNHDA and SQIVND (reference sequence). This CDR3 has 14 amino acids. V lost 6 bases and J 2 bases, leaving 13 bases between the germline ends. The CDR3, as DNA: TGTGCCAGTAGCCCCATGAGTGCGCAAGAGACCCAGTACTTC. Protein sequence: CASSPMSAQETQYF. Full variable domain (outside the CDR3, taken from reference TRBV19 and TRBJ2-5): DGGITQSPKYLFRKEGQNVTLSCEQNLNHDAMYWYRQDPGQGLRLIYYSQIVNDFQKGDIAEGYSVSREKKESFPLTVTSAQKNPTAFYLCASSPMSAQETQYFGPGTRLLVL.

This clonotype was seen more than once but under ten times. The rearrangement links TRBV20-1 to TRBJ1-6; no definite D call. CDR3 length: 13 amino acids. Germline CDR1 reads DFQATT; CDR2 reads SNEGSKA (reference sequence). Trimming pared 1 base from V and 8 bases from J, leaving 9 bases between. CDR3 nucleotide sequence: TGCAGTGCTAGAGGAGGGTGGGATTCACCCCTCCACTTT. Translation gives CSARGGWDSPLHF.

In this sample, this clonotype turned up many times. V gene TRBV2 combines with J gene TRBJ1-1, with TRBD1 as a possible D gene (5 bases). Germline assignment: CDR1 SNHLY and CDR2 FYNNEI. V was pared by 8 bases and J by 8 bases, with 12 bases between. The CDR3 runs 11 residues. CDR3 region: CASRRQPEAFF. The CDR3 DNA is TGTGCCAGCCGCAGACAGCCAGAAGCTTTCTTT.

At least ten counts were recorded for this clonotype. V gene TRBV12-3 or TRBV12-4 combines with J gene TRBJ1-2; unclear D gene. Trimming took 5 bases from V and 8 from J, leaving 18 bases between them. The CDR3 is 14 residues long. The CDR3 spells CASSLEVGEQGYTF. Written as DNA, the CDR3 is TGTGCCAGCAGTCTGGAGGTTGGGGAGCAGGGCTACACCTTC.

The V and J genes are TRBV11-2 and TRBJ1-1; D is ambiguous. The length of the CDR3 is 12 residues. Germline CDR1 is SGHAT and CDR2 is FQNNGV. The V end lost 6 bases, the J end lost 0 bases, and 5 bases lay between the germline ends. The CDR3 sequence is CASRLLNTEAFF. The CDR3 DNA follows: TGTGCCAGCAGATTACTGAACACTGAAGCTTTCTTT.

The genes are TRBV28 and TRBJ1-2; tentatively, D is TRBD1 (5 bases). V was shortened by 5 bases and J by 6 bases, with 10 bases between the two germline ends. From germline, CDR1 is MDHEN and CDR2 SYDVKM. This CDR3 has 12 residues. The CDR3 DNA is TGTGCCAGCAGTATCGGGGGAAATGGCTACACCTTC. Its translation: CASSIGGNGYTF.

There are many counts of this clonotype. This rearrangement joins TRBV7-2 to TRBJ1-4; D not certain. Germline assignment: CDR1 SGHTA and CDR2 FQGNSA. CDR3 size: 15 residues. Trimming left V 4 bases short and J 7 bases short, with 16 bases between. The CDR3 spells CASSSLRGMGEKLFF. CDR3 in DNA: TGTGCCAGCAGCTCCTTAAGAGGGATGGGTGAAAAACTGTTTTTT.

The CDR3 DNA follows: TGTGCCAGCAGTTATTTTACTGACAGCGGGCCCCGGGAGACCCAGTACTTC. It is translated as CASSYFTDSGPRETQYF. This chain connects TRBV6-6 to TRBJ2-5, with TRBD2 as a possible D gene (6 bases). Germline V lookup: CDR1 MNHNY, CDR2 SVGAGI (reference sequence). This CDR3 is 17 amino acids long. Trimming pared 3 bases from V and 5 bases from J, leaving 22 bases between.

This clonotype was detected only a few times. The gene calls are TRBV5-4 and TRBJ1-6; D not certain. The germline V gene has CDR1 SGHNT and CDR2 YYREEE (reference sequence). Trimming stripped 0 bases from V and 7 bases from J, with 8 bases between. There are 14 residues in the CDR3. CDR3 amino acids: CASSLDPANSPLHF. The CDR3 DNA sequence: TGTGCCAGCAGCTTGGACCCTGCAAATTCACCCCTCCACTTT. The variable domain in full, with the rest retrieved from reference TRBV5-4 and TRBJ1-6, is ETGVTQSPTHLIKTRGQQVTLRCSSQSGHNTVSWYQQALGQGPQFIFQYYREEENGRGNFPPRFSGLQFPNYSSELNVNALELDDSALYLCASSLDPANSPLHFGNGTRLTVT.

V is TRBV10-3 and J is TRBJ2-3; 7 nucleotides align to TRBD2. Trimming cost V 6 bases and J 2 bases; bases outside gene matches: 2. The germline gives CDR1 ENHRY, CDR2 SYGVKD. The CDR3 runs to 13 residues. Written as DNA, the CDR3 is TGTGCCATCAGACTAGCGATCACAGATACGCAGTATTTT. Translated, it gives CAIRLAITDTQYF.

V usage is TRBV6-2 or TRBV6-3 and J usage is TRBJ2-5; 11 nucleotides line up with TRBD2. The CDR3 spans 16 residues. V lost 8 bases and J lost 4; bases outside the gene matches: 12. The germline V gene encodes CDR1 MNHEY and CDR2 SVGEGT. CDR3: CASEGRTSGSGETQYF. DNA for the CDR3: TGTGCCAGCGAGGGTCGAACTAGCGGGAGCGGAGAGACCCAGTACTTC.